These T cell receptor beta chains were read from a single sample in a study of graft-versus-host responses after intestinal transplantation. These receptors have no identified antigens. The table came from immunoSEQ multiplex PCR; TCRdb's copy has only in-frame clones and leaves some out. This sample has about 90,000 clones, with approximately 95% found just once. Sequenced material: unstimulated CD8+ T cells sorted from spleen or lymph node cells, taken before transplant. These receptor sequences come from a human donor who was the organ donor for an intestinal transplant. Both conserved end residues are part of each CDR3. D genes are given only for firm matches. Clone sizes are given selectively: once, few, many, or a class where the clone is expanded.

abundance	d_gene	v_gene	j_gene	CDR3nt	CDR3aa
-	-	TRBV4-1	TRBJ2-5	TGCGCCAGCAGCCAGTGGGCCCCCCCGGAGACCCAGTACTTC	CASSQWAPPETQYF
-	-	TRBV4-3	TRBJ2-7	TGCGCCAGCAGCCAAGACTTCCAAAGCCTTCGGGGCGAGCAGTACTTC	CASSQDFQSLRGEQYF
-	-	TRBV9	TRBJ2-7	TGTGCCAGCAGCGGTGGGGAGCCCTACGAGCAGTACTTC	CASSGGEPYEQYF
few	-	TRBV27	TRBJ1-1	TGTGCCAGCAGTTTCCTCCCGACATGGTCGAACACTGAAGCTTTCTTT	CASSFLPTWSNTEAFF
-	-	TRBV6-5	TRBJ1-1	TGTGCCAGCAGTTACTCGATAGTGGAGGGCTACCGTGAAGCTTTCTTT	CASSYSIVEGYREAFF
-	-	TRBV11-1	TRBJ2-7	TGTGCCAGCAGCCCGACTCCTCCTGCCTACGAGCAGTACTTC	CASSPTPPAYEQYF
-	TRBD1	TRBV7-9	TRBJ2-3	TGTGCCAGCAGCTTAGTCAGGGGGCTAACAGATACGCAGTATTTT	CASSLVRGLTDTQYF
-	TRBD2	TRBV7-8	TRBJ2-7	TGTGCCAGCAGCCTCCTTGGCGGGGGGACGGGCGAGCAGTACTTC	CASSLLGGGTGEQYF
-	-	TRBV5-1	TRBJ2-3	TGCGCCAGCAGCTTCGAAGTAGTTCTTAGCACAGATACGCAGTATTTT	CASSFEVVLSTDTQYF
-	-	TRBV5-1	TRBJ1-2	TGCGCCAGCAGACCCCGGGACTGGGAGATCTATGGCTACACCTTC	CASRPRDWEIYGYTF
-	-	TRBV5-6	TRBJ2-1	TGTGCCAGCAGCTTGGCTGGCTGGGAGGTGGATAATGAGCAGTTCTTC	CASSLAGWEVDNEQFF
-	-	TRBV5-4	TRBJ1-2	TGTGCCAGCAGCTTGGATCCTGCGGGGGACCACTATGGCTACACCTTC	CASSLDPAGDHYGYTF
once	TRBD1	TRBV13	TRBJ2-5	TGTGCCAGCAGCTTAATGAGACAGGGGCTAAGGGAGACCCAGTACTTC	CASSLMRQGLRETQYF
-	-	TRBV29-1	TRBJ2-7	TGCAGCGTTGAAGATCCAGGACTCTCCTACGAGCAGTACTTC	CSVEDPGLSYEQYF
-	-	TRBV20-1	TRBJ1-2	TGCAGTGCGGAGAAGAACTATGGCTACACCTTC	CSAEKNYGYTF
-	-	TRBV5-6	TRBJ1-4	TGTGCCAGCAGCTTGTGGCCAACTAATGAAAAACTGTTTTTT	CASSLWPTNEKLFF
once	-	TRBV27	TRBJ2-3	TGTGCCAGCAGTTTCCAGGGTGGAGATACGCAGTATTTT	CASSFQGGDTQYF
-	-	TRBV6-1	TRBJ2-7	TGTGCCAGCAGGGATCTCCTGCGGGAATCCTACGAGCAGTACTTC	CASRDLLRESYEQYF
-	TRBD2	TRBV7-9	TRBJ2-3	TGTGCCAGCAGCGCCTCGGACGGGAGGGTGACAGATACGCAGTATTTT	CASSASDGRVTDTQYF
once	-	TRBV11-2	TRBJ2-5	TGTGCCAGCAGCCGAAGGAGGTTGAGAGAGACCCAGTACTTC	CASSRRRLRETQYF
-	TRBD2	TRBV27	TRBJ2-1	TGTGCCAGCAGTCGGGAGGGTGAGCAGTTCTTC	CASSREGEQFF
-	TRBD1	TRBV4-1	TRBJ1-3	TGCGCCAGCAGCCAGGATGGACAGGGGGCTTACACCATATATTTT	CASSQDGQGAYTIYF
-	-	TRBV29-1	TRBJ1-1	TGCAGCGTTGAAGATCGGGACATCAACACTGAAGCTTTCTTT	CSVEDRDINTEAFF
-	TRBD2	TRBV29-1	TRBJ2-1	TGCAGCGTTGAACTAATAGCGGGAGCTCCCTACAATGAGCAGTTCTTC	CSVELIAGAPYNEQFF
-	-	TRBV5-1	TRBJ2-1	TGCGCCAGCAGCTTGGAAGGGGGCAATGAGCAGTTCTTC	CASSLEGGNEQFF
-	TRBD1	TRBV5-1	TRBJ2-6	TGCGCCAGCGGGACAGGGGCGGGCACTAGGGCCAACGTCCTGACTTTC	CASGTGAGTRANVLTF
-	TRBD2	TRBV6-6	TRBJ2-1	TGTGCCAGCATCCAGAAGCTAGCGGGTTGGAATGAGCAGTTCTTC	CASIQKLAGWNEQFF
-	TRBD1	TRBV15	TRBJ1-4	TGTGCCACCAGCGAACGCAGGGGGCCTAATGAAAAACTGTTTTTT	CATSERRGPNEKLFF
-	TRBD1	TRBV28	TRBJ2-7	TGTGCCAGCAGCGTCCAGACAGGGCTCCCGGGAGAGCAGTACTTC	CASSVQTGLPGEQYF
-	TRBD2	TRBV4-2	TRBJ2-7	TGTGCCAGCAGCCAAGATTGGCGGGGGGAAACCTACGAGCAGTACTTC	CASSQDWRGETYEQYF
-	-	TRBV10-3	TRBJ2-3	TGTGCCATCAGTGGAGGACAGACCTTGGTCACAGATACGCAGTATTTT	CAISGGQTLVTDTQYF
-	TRBD2	TRBV27	TRBJ2-3	TGTGCCAGCAGTTTACTCGGTGTCGCGGGAGTAGGACCGCAGTATTTT	CASSLLGVAGVGPQYF
-	TRBD1	TRBV4-1	TRBJ1-2	TGCGCCAGCAGACCGGACAGGTCCGCTTGGGGGAGCACCTTC	CASRPDRSAWGSTF
-	-	TRBV12-5	TRBJ2-1	TGTGCTAGTGGTCTAGGGGGAGGGAATGAGCAGTTCTTC	CASGLGGGNEQFF
-	TRBD1	TRBV4-1	TRBJ2-4	TGCGCCAGCAGCCAAGATCGCATAGGCAGGGGGTGGGACATTCAGTACTTC	CASSQDRIGRGWDIQYF
-	-	TRBV5-1	TRBJ1-5	TGCGCCAGCAGCTTCAGGGCTCCCAGCTGGAATCAGCCCCAGCATTTT	CASSFRAPSWNQPQHF
-	-	TRBV6-1	TRBJ2-7	TGTGCCAGCAGTGAAGGGGGGGATTACGAGCAGTACTTC	CASSEGGDYEQYF
-	-	TRBV7-9	TRBJ2-3	TGTGCCAGCAGCCACCAAGGACAGTCAGATACGCAGTATTTT	CASSHQGQSDTQYF
-	-	TRBV6-6	TRBJ2-7	TGTGCCAGCAGCTGGGGCCACTCAGACTACGAGCAGTACTTC	CASSWGHSDYEQYF
-	-	TRBV11-2	TRBJ2-7	TGTGCCAGCAGCCTCGGAGGGCCTGGTAAATACGAGCAGTACTTC	CASSLGGPGKYEQYF
-	-	TRBV19	TRBJ2-7	TGTGCCAGTAGTGCTGGGGCAGGCTACGAGCAGTACTTC	CASSAGAGYEQYF
-	TRBD2	TRBV2	TRBJ2-1	TGTGCCAGCAGTGACCCAGAACTAGCGGGGGTCTACAATGAGCAGTTCTTC	CASSDPELAGVYNEQFF
-	TRBD2	TRBV27	TRBJ2-3	TGTGCCAGCAGTTTCTTACTAGCGGGAGGGCCAGATACGCAGTATTTT	CASSFLLAGGPDTQYF
once	-	TRBV7-9	TRBJ2-1	TGTGCCAGCCAAGACGGACAATACAATGAGCAGTTCTTC	CASQDGQYNEQFF
few	-	TRBV10-2	TRBJ2-7	TGCGCCAGCAGTAAACGGTACGAGCAGTACTTC	CASSKRYEQYF
-	-	TRBV27	TRBJ1-5	TGTGCCAGCAGTTTAATGGGGGCTAGCAATCAGCCCCAGCATTTT	CASSLMGASNQPQHF
-	TRBD1	TRBV9	TRBJ2-3	TGTGCCAGCAGCGTGGGCAGGGGGCTGACAGATACGCAGTATTTT	CASSVGRGLTDTQYF
-	TRBD2	TRBV11-2	TRBJ2-7	TGTGCCAGCAGGACTAGCGGGGACTACGAGCAGTACTTC	CASRTSGDYEQYF
-	-	TRBV7-3	TRBJ2-3	TGTGCCAGCAGCCCGACAGGATCCACAGATACGCAGTATTTT	CASSPTGSTDTQYF